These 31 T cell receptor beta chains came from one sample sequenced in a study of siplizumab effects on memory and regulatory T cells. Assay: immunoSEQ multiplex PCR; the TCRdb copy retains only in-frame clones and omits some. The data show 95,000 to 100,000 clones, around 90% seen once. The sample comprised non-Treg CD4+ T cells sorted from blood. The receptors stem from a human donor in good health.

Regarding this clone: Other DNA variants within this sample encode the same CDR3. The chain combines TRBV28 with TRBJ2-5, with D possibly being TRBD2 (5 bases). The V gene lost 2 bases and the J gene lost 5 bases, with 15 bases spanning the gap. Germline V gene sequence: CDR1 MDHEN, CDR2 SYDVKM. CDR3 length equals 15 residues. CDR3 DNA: TGTGCCAGCAGTTTAGGCGGGCAGATGGACGAGACCCAGTACTTC. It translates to CASSLGGQMDETQYF.

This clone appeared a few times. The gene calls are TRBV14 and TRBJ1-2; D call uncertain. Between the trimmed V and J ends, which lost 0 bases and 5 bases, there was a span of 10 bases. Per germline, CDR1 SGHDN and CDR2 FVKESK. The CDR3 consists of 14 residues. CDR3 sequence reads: CASSQDGRGYGYTF. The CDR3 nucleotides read TGTGCCAGCAGCCAAGATGGTCGGGGATATGGCTACACCTTC.

CDR3 sequence: CASVLQGAGNTEAFF. CDR3 DNA: TGTGCTAGTGTCTTACAGGGGGCAGGCAACACTGAAGCTTTCTTT. V and J are TRBV12-5 and TRBJ1-1; 9 bases are a match to TRBD1. Germline V CDR1 and CDR2: LGHNT, FRNRAP. V shed 7 bases and J 2 bases; nucleotides not matched to a gene: 8. The CDR3 is 15 amino acids.

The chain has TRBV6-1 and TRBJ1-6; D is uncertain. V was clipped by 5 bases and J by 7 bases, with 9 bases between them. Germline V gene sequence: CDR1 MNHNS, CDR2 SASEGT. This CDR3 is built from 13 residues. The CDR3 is CASSTATNSPLHF. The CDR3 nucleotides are TGTGCCAGCAGTACCGCTACAAATTCACCCCTCCACTTT.

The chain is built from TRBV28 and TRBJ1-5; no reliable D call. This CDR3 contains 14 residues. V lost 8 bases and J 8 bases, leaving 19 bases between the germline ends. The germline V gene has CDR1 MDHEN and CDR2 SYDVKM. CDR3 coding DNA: TGTGCCAGCTCCCCTGCAAGTTTAGATGAGCCCCAGCATTTT. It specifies CASSPASLDEPQHF.

The chain's CDR3 is CASSPGHFPDTQYF. DNA for the CDR3: TGTGCCAGCAGCCCGGGACATTTTCCAGATACGCAGTATTTT. This chain uses TRBV7-2 with TRBJ2-3; D may be TRBD1 (6 bases). Trimming cost V 5 bases and J 4 bases, with 13 bases left between them. The CDR3 consists of 14 residues. CDR1 and CDR2 from the germline V gene are SGHTA and FQGNSA.

The CDR3 reads CASSIGQGAGEQYF. CDR3 sequence (DNA): TGCGCCAGCAGCATAGGACAGGGGGCAGGCGAGCAGTACTTC. V is TRBV5-1 and J is TRBJ2-7; TRBD1 aligns across 11 bases. V trimming: 4 bases; J trimming: 6 bases; junction bases outside the gene matches: 6. The germline V gene encodes CDR1 SGHRS and CDR2 YFSETQ. CDR3 length equals 14 residues.

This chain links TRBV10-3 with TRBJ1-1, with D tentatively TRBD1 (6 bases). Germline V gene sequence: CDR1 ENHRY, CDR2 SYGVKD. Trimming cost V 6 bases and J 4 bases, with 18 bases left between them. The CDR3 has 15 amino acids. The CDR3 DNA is TGTGCCATCAGGGGAGCAGGGGCGGTGGCCACTGAAGCTTTCTTT. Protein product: CAIRGAGAVATEAFF.

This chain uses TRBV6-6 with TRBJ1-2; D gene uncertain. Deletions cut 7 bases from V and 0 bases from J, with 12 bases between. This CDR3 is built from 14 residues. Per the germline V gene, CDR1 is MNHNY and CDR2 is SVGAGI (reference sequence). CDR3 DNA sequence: TGTGCCAGCACCAACGGTGGGGCTAACTATGGCTACACCTTC. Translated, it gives CASTNGGANYGYTF.

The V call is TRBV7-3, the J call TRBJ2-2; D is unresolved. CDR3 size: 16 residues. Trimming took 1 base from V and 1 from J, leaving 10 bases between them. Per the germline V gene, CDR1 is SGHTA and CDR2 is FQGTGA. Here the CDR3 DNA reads TGTGCCAGCAGCTTAATGGGCGGCAGGAACACCGGGGAGCTGTTTTTT. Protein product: CASSLMGGRNTGELFF.

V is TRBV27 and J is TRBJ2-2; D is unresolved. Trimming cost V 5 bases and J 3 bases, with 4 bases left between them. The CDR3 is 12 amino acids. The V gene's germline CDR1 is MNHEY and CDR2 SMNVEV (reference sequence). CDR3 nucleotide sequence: TGTGCCAGCAGTCGCGACACCGGGGAGCTGTTTTTT. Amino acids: CASSRDTGELFF.

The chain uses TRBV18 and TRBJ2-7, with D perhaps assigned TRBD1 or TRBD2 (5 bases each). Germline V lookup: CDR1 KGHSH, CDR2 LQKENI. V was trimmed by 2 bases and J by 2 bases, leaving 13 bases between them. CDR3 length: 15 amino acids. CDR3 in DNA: TGTGCCAGCTCACCAATTGACAAGGGACCCTACGAGCAGTACTTC. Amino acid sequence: CASSPIDKGPYEQYF. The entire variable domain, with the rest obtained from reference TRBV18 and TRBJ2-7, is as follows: NAGVMQNPRHLVRRRGQEARLRCSPMKGHSHVYWYRQLPEEGLKFMVYLQKENIIDESGMPKERFSAEFPKEGPSILRIQQVVRGDSAAYFCASSPIDKGPYEQYFGPGTRLTVT.

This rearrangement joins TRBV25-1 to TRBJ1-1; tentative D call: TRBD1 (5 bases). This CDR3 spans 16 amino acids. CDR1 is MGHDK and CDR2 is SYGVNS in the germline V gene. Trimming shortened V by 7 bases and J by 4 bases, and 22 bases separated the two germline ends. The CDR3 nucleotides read TGTGCCAGCACTAGGTCCGGGGGTCGGATGAGCACTGAAGCTTTCTTT. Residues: CASTRSGGRMSTEAFF.

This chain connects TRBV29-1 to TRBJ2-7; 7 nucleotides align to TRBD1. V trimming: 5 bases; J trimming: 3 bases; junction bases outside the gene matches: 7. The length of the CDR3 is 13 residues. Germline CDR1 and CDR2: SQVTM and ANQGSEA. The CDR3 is CSVWGTEYYEQYF. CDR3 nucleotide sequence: TGCAGCGTTTGGGGGACAGAGTACTACGAGCAGTACTTC.

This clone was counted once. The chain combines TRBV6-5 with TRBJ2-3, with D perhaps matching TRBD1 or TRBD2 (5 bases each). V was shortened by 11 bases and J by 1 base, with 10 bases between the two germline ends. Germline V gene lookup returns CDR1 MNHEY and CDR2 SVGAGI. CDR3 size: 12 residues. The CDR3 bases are TGTGCCGTGGGGCGGGGCACAGATACGCAGTATTTT. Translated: CAVGRGTDTQYF.

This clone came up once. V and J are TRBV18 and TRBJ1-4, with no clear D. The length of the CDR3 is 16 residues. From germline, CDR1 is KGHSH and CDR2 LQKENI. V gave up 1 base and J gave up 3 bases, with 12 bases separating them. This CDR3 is CASSPRSGDANEKLFF. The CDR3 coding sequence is TGTGCCAGCTCACCACGCTCTGGGGATGCTAATGAAAAACTGTTTTTT.

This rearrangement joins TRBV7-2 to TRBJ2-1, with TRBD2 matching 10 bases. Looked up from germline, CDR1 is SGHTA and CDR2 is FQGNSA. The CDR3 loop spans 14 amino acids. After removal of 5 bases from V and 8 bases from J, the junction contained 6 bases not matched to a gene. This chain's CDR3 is CASSPPSGRDEQFF. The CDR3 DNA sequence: TGTGCCAGCAGCCCGCCTAGCGGGAGAGATGAGCAGTTCTTC. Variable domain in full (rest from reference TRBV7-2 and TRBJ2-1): GAGVSQSPSNKVTEKGKDVELRCDPISGHTALYWYRQSLGQGLEFLIYFQGNSAPDKSGLPSDRFSAERTGGSVSTLTIQRTQQEDSAVYLCASSPPSGRDEQFFGPGTRLTVL.

CDR3 in DNA: TGTGCCAGCAGCCTGGACTTCGCCAGCTCCTACGAGCAGTACTTC. It yields the protein CASSLDFASSYEQYF. The chain carries TRBV7-2 and TRBJ2-7, with a tentative D call TRBD2 (5 bases). Germline assignment: CDR1 SGHTA and CDR2 FQGNSA. V dropped 5 bases and J dropped 0 bases, with 14 bases sitting between them. The CDR3 consists of 15 residues.

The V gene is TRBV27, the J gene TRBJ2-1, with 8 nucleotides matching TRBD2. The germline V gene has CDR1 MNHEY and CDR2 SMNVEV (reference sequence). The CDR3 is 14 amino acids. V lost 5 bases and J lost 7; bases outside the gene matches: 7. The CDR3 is CASSPSGWGNEQFF. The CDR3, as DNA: TGTGCCAGCAGTCCTAGCGGGTGGGGAAATGAGCAGTTCTTC.

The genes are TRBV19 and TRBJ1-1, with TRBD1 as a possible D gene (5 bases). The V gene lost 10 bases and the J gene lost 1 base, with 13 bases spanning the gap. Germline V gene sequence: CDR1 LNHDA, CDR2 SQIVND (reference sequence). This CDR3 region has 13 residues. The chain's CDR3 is CATSVDRNTEAFF. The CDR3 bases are TGTGCCACCTCAGTTGACAGGAACACTGAAGCTTTCTTT.

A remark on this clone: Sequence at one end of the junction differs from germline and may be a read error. DNA of the CDR3: TGTGCCAGCAGTTATGCTAGCTCCAACGAGCAGTACTTC. Protein product: CASSYASSNEQYF. The chain carries TRBV10-3 and TRBJ2-7, with D perhaps matching TRBD2 (5 bases). The V gene's germline CDR1 is ENHRY and CDR2 SYGVKD. The CDR3 is made up of 13 amino acids.

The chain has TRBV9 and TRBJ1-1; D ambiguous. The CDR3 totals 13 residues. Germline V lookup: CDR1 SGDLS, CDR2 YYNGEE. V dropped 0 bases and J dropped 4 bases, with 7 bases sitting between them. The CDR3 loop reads CASSVEYLTEAFF. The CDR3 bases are TGTGCCAGCAGCGTAGAATATCTCACTGAAGCTTTCTTT.

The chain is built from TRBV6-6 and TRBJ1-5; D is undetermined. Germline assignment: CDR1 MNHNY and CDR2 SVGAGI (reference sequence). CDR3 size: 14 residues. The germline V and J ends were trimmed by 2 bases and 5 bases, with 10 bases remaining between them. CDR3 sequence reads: CASSYGERDQPQHF. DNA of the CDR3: TGTGCCAGCAGTTACGGAGAGAGGGATCAGCCCCAGCATTTT.

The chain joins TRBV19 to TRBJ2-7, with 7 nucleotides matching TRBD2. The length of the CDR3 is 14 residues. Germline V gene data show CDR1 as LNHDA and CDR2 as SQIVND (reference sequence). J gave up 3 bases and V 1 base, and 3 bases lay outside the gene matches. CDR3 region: CASSIGGGSYEQYF. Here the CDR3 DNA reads TGTGCCAGTAGTATAGGCGGCGGGAGCTACGAGCAGTACTTC. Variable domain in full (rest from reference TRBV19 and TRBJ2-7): DGGITQSPKYLFRKEGQNVTLSCEQNLNHDAMYWYRQDPGQGLRLIYYSQIVNDFQKGDIAEGYSVSREKKESFPLTVTSAQKNPTAFYLCASSIGGGSYEQYFGPGTRLTVT.

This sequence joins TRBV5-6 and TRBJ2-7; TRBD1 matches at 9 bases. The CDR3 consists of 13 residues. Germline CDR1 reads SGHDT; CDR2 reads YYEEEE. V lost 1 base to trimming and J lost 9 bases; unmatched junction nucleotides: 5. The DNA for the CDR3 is TGTGCCAGCAGCTTGTGGGGACAGGGAGGGCAGTACTTC. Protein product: CASSLWGQGGQYF.

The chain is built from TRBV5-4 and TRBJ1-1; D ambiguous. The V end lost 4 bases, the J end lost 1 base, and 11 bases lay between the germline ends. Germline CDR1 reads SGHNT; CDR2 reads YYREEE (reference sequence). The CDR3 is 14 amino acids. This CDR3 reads CASSPRDKNTEAFF. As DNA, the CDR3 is TGTGCCAGCAGCCCCAGAGACAAGAACACTGAAGCTTTCTTT.

The CDR3 nucleotides read TGTGCCAGCTCGGTGGACAGGATTTACCAAGAGACCCAGTACTTC. Translating gives CASSVDRIYQETQYF. This chain joins TRBV11-3 and TRBJ2-5; 7 bases map to TRBD1. The ends lost 8 bases at V and 0 bases at J; junction bases unmatched: 9. CDR3 size: 15 residues. In germline, CDR1 is SGHNT, CDR2 YENEEA.

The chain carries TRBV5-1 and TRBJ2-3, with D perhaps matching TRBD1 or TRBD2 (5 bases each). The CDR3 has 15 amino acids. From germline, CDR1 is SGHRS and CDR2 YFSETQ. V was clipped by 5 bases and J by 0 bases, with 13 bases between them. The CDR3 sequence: CASSYSGRSTDTQYF. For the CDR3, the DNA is TGCGCCAGCAGTTATTCGGGACGGAGCACAGATACGCAGTATTTT. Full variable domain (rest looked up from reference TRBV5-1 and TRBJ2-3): KAGVTQTPRYLIKTRGQQVTLSCSPISGHRSVSWYQQTPGQGLQFLFEYFSETQRNKGNFPGRFSGRQFSNSRSEMNVSTLELGDSALYLCASSYSGRSTDTQYFGPGTRLTVL.

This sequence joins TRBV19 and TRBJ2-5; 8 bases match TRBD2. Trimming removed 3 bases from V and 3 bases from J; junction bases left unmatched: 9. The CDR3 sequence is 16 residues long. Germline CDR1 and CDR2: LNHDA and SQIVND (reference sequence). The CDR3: CASSIDYAGGKETQYF. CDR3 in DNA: TGTGCCAGTAGTATCGACTATGCGGGAGGAAAAGAGACCCAGTACTTC.

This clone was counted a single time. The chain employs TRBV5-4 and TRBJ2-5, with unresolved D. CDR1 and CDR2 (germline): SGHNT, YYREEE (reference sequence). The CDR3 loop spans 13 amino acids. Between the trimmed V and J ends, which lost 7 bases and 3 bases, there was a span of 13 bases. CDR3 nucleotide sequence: TGTGCCAGCGCCCTTGGCAGGAAAGAGACCCAGTACTTC. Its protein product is CASALGRKETQYF. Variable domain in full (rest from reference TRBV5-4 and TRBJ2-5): ETGVTQSPTHLIKTRGQQVTLRCSSQSGHNTVSWYQQALGQGPQFIFQYYREEENGRGNFPPRFSGLQFPNYSSELNVNALELDDSALYLCASALGRKETQYFGPGTRLLVL.

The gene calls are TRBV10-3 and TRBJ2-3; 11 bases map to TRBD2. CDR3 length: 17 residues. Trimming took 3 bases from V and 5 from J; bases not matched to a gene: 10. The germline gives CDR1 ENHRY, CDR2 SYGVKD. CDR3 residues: CAISDRTSGPSGDTQYF. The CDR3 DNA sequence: TGTGCCATCAGTGATCGGACTAGCGGGCCCTCCGGAGATACGCAGTATTTT.